One TCR beta chain is described in this entry. What it recognizes is unknown. This CDR3 comprises 14 residues. Trimming removed 6 bases at V and 10 bases at J, with 16 bases between. Germline CDR1 reads MNHEY; CDR2 reads SVGEGT. Arm-PCR of CDR3 regions and iRepertoire HTBI primers were used to build TCR beta libraries. TCRdb used MiXCR to reprocess the multiplex PCR reads, holding one entry per CDR3 protein. This table has around 250,000 distinct CDR3 sequences, over 20% appearing once. This entry comes from a study of regulatory T cells in long-lasting Graves disease. Study results and limitations: The persistent group shared fewer than 3,500 public clonotypes, more than the 950 to 1,000 shared by new patients.

Sample time point: newly diagnosed GD, antithyroid drugs for less than 3 months. After RNA was extracted from PBMCs, the TCR library was made from it. The receptor was isolated from a female donor with Graves disease. Sequenced here: peripheral blood mononuclear cells (PBMCs), sampled at new diagnosis, from a patient treated with antithyroid drugs. The rearrangement joins TRBV6-2 or TRBV6-3 to TRBJ1-6, with a weak D call TRBD1 (5 bases). The CDR3 nucleotides read TGTGCCAGCAGGAAGCAGGGAGGCCGCTCACCCCTCCACTTT. This gives the protein CASRKQGGRSPLHF.